This T cell receptor beta chain was profiled in a study of CD8 T cells in ankylosing spondylitis. The study, taken as a whole, reports: Earlier studies detected some motif variants in reactive arthritis synovial fluid and blood. Disease-linked clones reportedly concentrated significantly in matched ankylosing spondylitis synovial fluid.

This clonotype has ten or more counts. What it binds is unknown. TCRdb used MiXCR to reprocess the 5' RACE reads, holding one entry per CDR3 protein. The sample yields under 300,000 distinct CDR3 sequences, over 9.5% seen once. The CDR3 has 14 amino acids. Germline V gene data show CDR1 as SGHRS and CDR2 as YFSETQ. V was trimmed by 4 bases and J by 4 bases, leaving 14 bases between them. Sequencing was done on a sample of blood, either unsorted or a sorted T cell fraction (not recorded which). This clonotype was sampled from a male donor with ankylosing spondylitis or in good health (not recorded which). The chain couples TRBV5-1 to TRBJ1-1; the D gene is possibly TRBD1 (5 bases). This CDR3 is CASSQTTDSTEAFF. The CDR3 DNA follows: TGCGCCAGCAGCCAGACCACCGACAGCACTGAAGCTTTCTTT.